This T cell receptor (beta chain) was sequenced in a study of brain T cells in children with intractable seizures. The table came from immunoSEQ multiplex PCR; TCRdb's copy has only in-frame clones and leaves some out. The sample lists about 350,000 clones; over 90% were seen once. Time point of the sample: blood from clinic visit 5 months post-surgery; TSC patient then seizure free. Surgery cases with the highest brain T cell transcript signatures were chosen for sequencing. Before surgery, patients took at least one anti-epileptic drug. Germline lookup yields CDR1 MNHEY and CDR2 SMNVEV (reference sequence). This CDR3 comprises 12 residues. The V end was cut by 5 bases, the J end by 3 bases, with 8 bases between.

The sequence derives from a boy under three years old with tuberous sclerosis and intractable seizures. Sequencing was performed on peripheral blood, taken roughly 5 months after surgery. The chain has TRBV27 and TRBJ2-7; D uncertain. The CDR3 DNA sequence: TGTGCCAGCAGTCCACCCCTCTACGAGCAGTACTTC. Protein product: CASSPPLYEQYF.